One sample yielded the 26 T cell receptor beta chains listed below, sequenced in a study of regulatory T cells in long-lasting Graves disease. Arm-PCR of CDR3 regions and iRepertoire HTBI primers were used to build TCR beta libraries. TCRdb recomputed calls from the multiplex PCR reads with MiXCR, one row per CDR3 protein. The sample consists of under 800,000 distinct CDR3 sequences, around 15% of them appearing once. Noted time point: newly diagnosed GD, antithyroid drugs for less than 3 months. Extracted PBMC RNA gave rise to the TCR library. This same sample was also taken into another study, of T cells in Graves' hyperthyroidism and ophthalmopathy.

The sequencing used peripheral blood mononuclear cells (PBMCs), collected at new diagnosis, from a patient treated with antithyroid drugs. The receptors here all came from a woman under 40 with Graves disease.

This clonotype was found a few times. The chain has TRBV20-1 and TRBJ1-2, with D perhaps matching TRBD1 (5 bases). The CDR3 runs to 14 residues. Germline CDR1 reads DFQATT; CDR2 reads SNEGSKA (reference sequence). V lost 0 bases and J lost 2, with 10 bases in between. This CDR3 is CSAREGWGNYGYTF. CDR3 nucleotide sequence: TGCAGTGCTAGAGAGGGGTGGGGGAACTATGGCTACACCTTC.

The chain employs TRBV4-2 and TRBJ1-5; D gene ambiguous. CDR1 and CDR2 (germline): LGHNA, YNFKEQ. The CDR3 covers 13 residues. V lost 0 bases and J 7 bases, leaving 7 bases between the germline ends. The CDR3 here is CASSQESGQPQHF. The CDR3 DNA follows: TGTGCCAGCAGCCAAGAATCGGGGCAGCCCCAGCATTTT.

In its sample, this clonotype was seen many times. The CDR3 reads CASSLRPGGEQFF. As DNA, the CDR3 is TGTGCCAGCAGCTTACGGCCAGGGGGTGAGCAGTTCTTC. V and J are TRBV11-2 and TRBJ2-1; TRBD1 matches 7 bases. This CDR3 is 13 amino acids long. Germline V lookup: CDR1 SGHAT, CDR2 FQNNGV. V was clipped by 2 bases and J by 9 bases; unmatched bases: 4.

This clonotype was seen many times. The chain links TRBV5-1 to TRBJ1-5; D is ambiguous. This CDR3 comprises 13 residues. CDR1 is SGHRS, CDR2 YFSETQ, per germline. Trimming took 0 bases from V and 7 from J, leaving 8 bases between them. This CDR3 is CASSLGVRQPQHF. The CDR3 DNA sequence: TGCGCCAGCAGCTTGGGGGTTCGACAGCCCCAGCATTTT.

This clonotype has a count of ten or more. This rearrangement joins TRBV11-3 to TRBJ2-1, with TRBD2 matching 15 bases. Germline CDR1 reads SGHNT; CDR2 reads YENEEA. V lost 5 bases to trimming and J lost 10 bases; unmatched junction nucleotides: 12. This CDR3 is built from 17 residues. CDR3 sequence (DNA): TGTGCCAGCAGCGCTGGACTAGCGGGAGGGCCGAGCGAGGAGCAGTTCTTC. Protein: CASSAGLAGGPSEEQFF.

The J gene is TRBJ2-7, the V gene TRBV18; perhaps TRBD2 as D (6 bases). The germline V and J ends were trimmed by 2 bases and 9 bases, with 8 bases remaining between them. Germline CDR1 is KGHSH and CDR2 is LQKENI. The CDR3 has 11 amino acids. CDR3 in DNA: TGTGCCAGCTCACCAGGGGGAGGGCAGTACTTC. Translating gives CASSPGGGQYF.

The CDR3, as DNA: TGTGCCAGCAGCTTGGTTGGCACCGAGCAGTACTTC. Translation gives CASSLVGTEQYF. The V call is TRBV5-6, the J call TRBJ2-7, with D unresolved. The germline V gene encodes CDR1 SGHDT and CDR2 YYEEEE. Trimming cost V 0 bases and J 6 bases, with 7 bases left between them. The CDR3 runs 12 residues.

This sequence joins TRBV6-1 and TRBJ2-7; no clear D. The CDR3 contains 12 residues. The V gene lost 8 bases and the J gene lost 0 bases, with 8 bases spanning the gap. Germline V CDR1 and CDR2: MNHNS, SASEGT. The CDR3, as DNA: TGTGCCAGCGCCGGTCACTCCTACGAGCAGTACTTC. Translating gives CASAGHSYEQYF.

For this clonotype: A much larger clone lies one base from this, so it may be a read error. The chain employs TRBV28 and TRBJ2-5; D perhaps matches TRBD1 (6 bases). The CDR3 has 14 residues. Germline lookup yields CDR1 MDHEN and CDR2 SYDVKM. V was cut by 10 bases and J by 4 bases, with 19 bases left in between. The CDR3: CATKSITGRETQYF. The CDR3 DNA sequence: TGTGCCACCAAAAGTATCACAGGGAGAGAGACCCAGTACTTC.

This clonotype was detected many times. The CDR3 DNA sequence: TGTGCCAGTAGTATTGGAGGGACTGGAAACACCATATATTTT. Its protein product is CASSIGGTGNTIYF. The rearrangement links TRBV19 to TRBJ1-3; D ambiguous. The length of the CDR3 is 14 residues. V lost 3 bases and J lost 2, with 8 bases in between. Germline lookup yields CDR1 LNHDA and CDR2 SQIVND (reference sequence). The full variable domain, with the rest looked up from reference TRBV19 and TRBJ1-3, is DGGITQSPKYLFRKEGQNVTLSCEQNLNHDAMYWYRQDPGQGLRLIYYSQIVNDFQKGDIAEGYSVSREKKESFPLTVTSAQKNPTAFYLCASSIGGTGNTIYFGEGSWLTVV.

This clonotype has more than one count but fewer than ten. The chain uses TRBV6-1 and TRBJ1-5, with D uncertain. From germline, CDR1 is MNHNS and CDR2 SASEGT. This CDR3 spans 13 amino acids. V was cut by 6 bases and J by 0 bases, with 6 bases left in between. The CDR3 DNA reads as TGTGCCAGCAGGACGAATAGCAATCAGCCCCAGCATTTT. Translation: CASRTNSNQPQHF.

This clonotype was seen ten or more times. This chain connects TRBV28 to TRBJ2-3, with D possibly being TRBD1 (5 bases). The CDR3 has 12 amino acids. The V end lost 6 bases, the J end lost 6 bases, and 10 bases lay between the germline ends. Germline V gene data show CDR1 as MDHEN and CDR2 as SYDVKM. CDR3 coding DNA: TGTGCCAGCAGCAGCAGGGTGGATACGCAGTATTTT. This gives the protein CASSSRVDTQYF.

This clonotype was observed many times. V is TRBV28 and J is TRBJ2-7; D possibly corresponds to TRBD2 (5 bases). The V gene's germline CDR1 is MDHEN and CDR2 SYDVKM. The CDR3 sequence is 14 residues long. Trimming cost V 5 bases and J 0 bases, with 11 bases left between them. Here the CDR3 reads CASSPPGISYEQYF. CDR3 nucleotide sequence: TGTGCCAGCAGTCCCCCCGGGATCTCCTACGAGCAGTACTTC.

This clonotype was counted many times. In DNA, the CDR3 is TGTGCCAGCAGTGGAACGGGACTAGCGGGCACTAGCTCCTACAATGAGCAGTTCTTC. Protein: CASSGTGLAGTSSYNEQFF. The chain combines TRBV27 with TRBJ2-1, with 12 bases lining up with TRBD2. This CDR3 comprises 19 residues. Trimming cost V 5 bases and J 0 bases; bases outside gene matches: 11. Germline CDR1 and CDR2: MNHEY and SMNVEV (reference sequence).

There are a few counts of this clonotype. The rearrangement links TRBV7-9 to TRBJ1-4, with 10 bases fitting TRBD1. From germline, CDR1 is SEHNR and CDR2 FQNEAQ (reference sequence). The V gene end was trimmed by 4 bases and the J gene end by 2 bases; junction bases not matched to a gene: 1. This CDR3 comprises 15 residues. CDR3 nucleotides: TGTGCCAGCAGCTGGGGACAGGGGACTAATGAAAAACTGTTTTTT. Protein: CASSWGQGTNEKLFF.

Only a few counts were recorded for this clonotype. The chain recombines TRBV30 with TRBJ1-3; tentatively, D is TRBD1 (6 bases). CDR1 GTSNPN and CDR2 SVGIG come from the germline V gene (reference sequence). The CDR3 sequence is 13 residues long. Trimming took 3 bases from V and 2 from J, leaving 8 bases between them. CDR3 loop: CAWRGTPGNTIYF. The CDR3 region has the DNA TGTGCCTGGAGGGGGACACCTGGAAACACCATATATTTT.

This clonotype was seen repeatedly, ten times or more. The V call is TRBV6-5, the J call TRBJ2-1, with a tentative D call TRBD2 (6 bases). V was shortened by 4 bases and J by 6 bases, with 13 bases between the two germline ends. Germline values: CDR1 MNHEY, CDR2 SVGAGI. The length of the CDR3 is 14 residues. Written as DNA, the CDR3 is TGTGCCAGCAGTTTTGTGCGGGGATCCAATGAGCAGTTCTTC. Its protein product is CASSFVRGSNEQFF.

V usage is TRBV7-2 and J usage is TRBJ2-3; the match to TRBD2 covers 8 bases. V was pared by 2 bases and J by 2 bases, with 6 bases of the junction left unmatched. The CDR3 consists of 16 residues. Germline CDR1 is SGHTA and CDR2 is FQGNSA. CDR3 sequence (DNA): TGTGCCAGCAGCTTATTAGCGGGGAGCTTCACAGATACGCAGTATTTT. Translating gives CASSLLAGSFTDTQYF. Based on the CDR3 plus reference TRBV7-2 and TRBJ2-3, the full variable domain is GAGVSQSPSNKVTEKGKDVELRCDPISGHTALYWYRQSLGQGLEFLIYFQGNSAPDKSGLPSDRFSAERTGGSVSTLTIQRTQQEDSAVYLCASSLLAGSFTDTQYFGPGTRLTVL.

This clonotype was detected many times. The J gene is TRBJ2-1, the V gene TRBV5-1; TRBD2 matches 8 bases. From germline, CDR1 is SGHRS and CDR2 YFSETQ. J was trimmed by 8 bases and V by 0 bases; bases with no gene match: 7. CDR3 size: 15 residues. CDR3: CASSLAVSGIDEQFF. The CDR3 bases are TGCGCCAGCAGCTTGGCCGTTAGCGGGATCGATGAGCAGTTCTTC.

This chain links TRBV11-1 with TRBJ2-3; TRBD2 agrees at 8 bases. The V gene end was trimmed by 3 bases and the J gene end by 2 bases; junction bases not matched to a gene: 7. CDR1 SGHAT and CDR2 FQDESV come from the germline V gene (reference sequence). The CDR3 length is 16 residues. The chain's CDR3 is CASSLEPSGYTDTQYF. The CDR3 DNA follows: TGTGCCAGCAGCTTGGAACCTAGCGGGTACACAGATACGCAGTATTTT.

This clonotype showed up many times. The V gene is TRBV12-3 or TRBV12-4, the J gene TRBJ2-7, with D possibly being TRBD1 (5 bases). Trimming took off 4 bases at V and 2 bases at J, with 15 bases between the two ends. This CDR3 spans 15 amino acids. The CDR3 DNA reads as TGTGCCAGCAGTTCCAGGGCACAGGTACCCTACGAGCAGTACTTC. As protein: CASSSRAQVPYEQYF.

In this sample, this clonotype turned up a few times. The chain is built from TRBV9 and TRBJ2-2; 8 bases match TRBD2. The germline V gene has CDR1 SGDLS and CDR2 YYNGEE. The CDR3 is 17 amino acids. V lost 1 base and J lost 6; bases outside the gene matches: 11. The CDR3 loop is CASSVREPGLGSGELFF. In DNA, the CDR3 is TGTGCCAGCAGCGTAAGGGAACCGGGACTAGGTTCCGGGGAGCTGTTTTTT.

This clonotype was observed a handful of times. The rearrangement uses TRBV9 and TRBJ1-3; 7 bases are shared with TRBD1. Germline V gives CDR1 SGDLS, CDR2 YYNGEE. The CDR3 covers 18 residues. The trim removed 4 bases at V and 2 bases at J, leaving 15 bases unmatched. The CDR3 coding sequence is TGTGCCAGCAGCAAGGAGCCCATACAGGGGAACGCTGGAAACACCATATATTTT. It codes for CASSKEPIQGNAGNTIYF.

This clonotype was seen at least ten times. This rearrangement joins TRBV11-2 to TRBJ2-7; D tentatively reads TRBD1 or TRBD2 (6 bases each). Germline-derived CDR1 and CDR2 are SGHAT and FQNNGV. This CDR3 has 15 amino acids. V lost 5 bases to trimming and J lost 0 bases, with 14 bases between them. The CDR3 DNA reads as TGTGCCAGCAGCCTAGGAGGGGGGACCTCCTACGAGCAGTACTTC. Translation: CASSLGGGTSYEQYF. Drawing the rest from reference TRBV11-2 and TRBJ2-7, the complete variable domain is EAGVAQSPRYKIIEKRQSVAFWCNPISGHATLYWYQQILGQGPKLLIQFQNNGVVDDSQLPKDRFSAERLKGVDSTLKIQPAKLEDSAVYLCASSLGGGTSYEQYFGPGTRLTVT.

This clonotype was seen a handful of times. The chain joins TRBV9 to TRBJ1-4; D is undetermined. Trimming took 3 bases from V and 4 from J, leaving 7 bases between them. Germline-derived CDR1 and CDR2 are SGDLS and YYNGEE. This CDR3 comprises 13 residues. CDR3 nucleotide sequence: TGTGCCAGCAGCGCCGGGGATAATGAAAAACTGTTTTTT. It is translated as CASSAGDNEKLFF.

This clonotype occurred many times. The chain employs TRBV11-1 and TRBJ2-1; TRBD1 matches 12 bases. Germline V gene data show CDR1 as SGHAT and CDR2 as FQDESV (reference sequence). The V gene end was trimmed by 8 bases and the J gene end by 7 bases; junction bases not matched to a gene: 12. This CDR3 has 16 amino acids. The DNA for the CDR3 is TGTGCCAGCGTAATTACCGGGACAGGGGGCTCGAATGAGCAGTTCTTC. This gives the protein CASVITGTGGSNEQFF.